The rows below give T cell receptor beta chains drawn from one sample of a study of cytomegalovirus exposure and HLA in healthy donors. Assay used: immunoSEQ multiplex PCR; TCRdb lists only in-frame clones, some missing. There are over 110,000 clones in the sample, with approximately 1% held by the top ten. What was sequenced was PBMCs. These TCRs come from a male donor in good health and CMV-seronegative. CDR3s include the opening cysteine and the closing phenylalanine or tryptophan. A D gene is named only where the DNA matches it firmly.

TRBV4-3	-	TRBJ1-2	TGCGCCAGCAGCGCGACACAGGGTTTCAGTGGCTACACCTTC	CASSATQGFSGYTF
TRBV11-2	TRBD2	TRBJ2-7	TGTGCCAGCAGCCCCTGGACTAGCGTCTACGAGCAGTACTTC	CASSPWTSVYEQYF
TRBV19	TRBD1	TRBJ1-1	TGTGCCAGTAGTATAGTGACTGGAAGGGGGCGGAACACTGAAGCTTTCTTT	CASSIVTGRGRNTEAFF
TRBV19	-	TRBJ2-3	TGTGCCAGTAGTTTAACAGGACCCAATACGGATACGCAGTATTTT	CASSLTGPNTDTQYF
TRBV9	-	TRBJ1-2	TGTGCCAGCAGCGAGCCGGAAGGGCAGGGGAACTATGGCTACACCTTC	CASSEPEGQGNYGYTF
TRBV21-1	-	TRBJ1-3	TGTGCCAGCAGCAAAGTGAGATCTGGAAACACCATATATTTT	CASSKVRSGNTIYF
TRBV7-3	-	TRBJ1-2	TGTGCCACCTATCCGGTGGTCGGGACTCGGGGCTACACCTTC	CATYPVVGTRGYTF
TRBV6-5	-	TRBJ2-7	TGTGCCAGCAGTTACGGGGCGGAGCTATCCTACGAGCAGTACTTC	CASSYGAELSYEQYF
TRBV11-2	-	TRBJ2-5	TGTGCCAGCAGCTTAGCTGGCAGGGGAGGGGAGACCCAGTACTTC	CASSLAGRGGETQYF
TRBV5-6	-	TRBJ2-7	TGTGCCAGCAGCGCACTAGAGAGGACCTACGAGCAGTACTTC	CASSALERTYEQYF
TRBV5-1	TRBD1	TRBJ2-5	TGCGCCAGCAGCTCCCCGGGACAGCCGGAGACCCAGTACTTC	CASSSPGQPETQYF
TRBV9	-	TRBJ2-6	TGTGCCAGCAGCGTAAGGGCGGGCTCTGGGGCCAACGTCCTGACTTTC	CASSVRAGSGANVLTF
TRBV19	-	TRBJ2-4	TGTGCCAGCCTCGGGGCCAAAAACATTCAGTACTTC	CASLGAKNIQYF
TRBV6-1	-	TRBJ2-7	TGTGCCAGCAGAACTGGTTCGGTCTTACCCTACGAGCAGTACTTC	CASRTGSVLPYEQYF
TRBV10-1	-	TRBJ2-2	TGCGCCAGCAGTGAGTCGACTGAGGGTACCGGGGAGCTGTTTTTT	CASSESTEGTGELFF
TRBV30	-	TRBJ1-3	TGTGCCTGGAGTGCAGCGGCCTCTGGAAACACCATATATTTT	CAWSAAASGNTIYF
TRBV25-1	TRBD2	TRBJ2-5	TGTGCCAGCCTACGGGGGGGAGAGACCCAGTACTTC	CASLRGGETQYF
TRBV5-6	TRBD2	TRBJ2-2	TGTGCCAGCACCGACGGGGGGTACACCGGGGAGCTGTTTTTT	CASTDGGYTGELFF
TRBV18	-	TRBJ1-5	TGTGCCAGCTCCCCACAGAGTTCTAAACAGCCCCAGCATTTT	CASSPQSSKQPQHF
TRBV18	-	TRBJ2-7	TGTGCCAGCTCACTGACAGCCTCCTACGAGCAGTACTTC	CASSLTASYEQYF
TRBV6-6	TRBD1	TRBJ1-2	TGTGCCAGCAGCCCGGACAGGGCCCGGGGCTACACCTTC	CASSPDRARGYTF
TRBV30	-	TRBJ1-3	TGTGCCTGGAGTGTATTGTTGGGGCCTCCCTCTGGAAACACCATATATTTT	CAWSVLLGPPSGNTIYF
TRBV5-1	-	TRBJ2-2	TGCGCCAGCAGCTTGGGTCAGGGGCCCGGGGAGCTGTTTTTT	CASSLGQGPGELFF
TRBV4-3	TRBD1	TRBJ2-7	TGCGCCAGCAGCCAAGATCTGGGACAGAGCTACGAGCAGTACTTC	CASSQDLGQSYEQYF
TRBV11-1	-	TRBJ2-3	TGTGCCAGCAGCTTAGAGACAGGCGGCACGACAGATACGCAGTATTTT	CASSLETGGTTDTQYF
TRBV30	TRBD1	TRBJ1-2	TGTGCCTGCTCGGGACAGGGGGTTGATGGCTACACCTTC	CACSGQGVDGYTF
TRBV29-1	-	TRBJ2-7	TGCAGCGCCCCACGGGGCTACGAGCAGTACTTC	CSAPRGYEQYF
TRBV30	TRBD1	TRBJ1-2	TGTGCCTGGAGTAATAGACAGGGTCATTTGGGTGGCTACACCTTC	CAWSNRQGHLGGYTF
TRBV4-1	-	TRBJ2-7	TGCGCCAGCAGCCAAGAGAGCGAGTACTCCTACGAGCAGTACTTC	CASSQESEYSYEQYF
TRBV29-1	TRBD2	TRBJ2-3	TGCAGCTCACCAGCAGGCAGGCGGGGGGGGACAGATACGCAGTATTTT	CSSPAGRRGGTDTQYF
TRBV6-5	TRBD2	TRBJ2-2	TGTGCCAGCAGTTACTCGACGGCGGGGGGGCGCGGGGAGCTGTTTTTT	CASSYSTAGGRGELFF
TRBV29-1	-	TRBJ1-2	TGCAGCGTTACAGGGAGTTCCTATGGCTACACCTTC	CSVTGSSYGYTF
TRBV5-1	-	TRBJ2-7	TGCGCCAGCAGCTTGTCTTCAGGGCTATCCTACGAGCAGTACTTC	CASSLSSGLSYEQYF
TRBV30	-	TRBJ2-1	TGTGCCTGGAGTCCTGAGATCTATGAGCAGTTCTTC	CAWSPEIYEQFF
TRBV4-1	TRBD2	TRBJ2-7	TGCGCCAGCAGCCAAGAGGCCGGGCGAGCGGGAGTACCCTACGAGCAGTACTTC	CASSQEAGRAGVPYEQYF
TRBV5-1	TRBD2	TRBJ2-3	TGCGCCAGCGCACGGAAAAAGGGGAGGGTCTCAGATACGCAGTATTTT	CASARKKGRVSDTQYF
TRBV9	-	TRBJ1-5	TGTGCCAGCAGCTTAATGGGACAACTCAATCAGCCCCAGCATTTT	CASSLMGQLNQPQHF
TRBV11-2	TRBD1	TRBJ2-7	TGTGCCAGCAGCTTAGGACAGGGCGCTAACTACGAGCAGTACTTC	CASSLGQGANYEQYF
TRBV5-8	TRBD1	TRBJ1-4	TGTGCCAGCAGCTTGTCCCGGGACAGGGATTGGAATGAAAAACTGTTTTTT	CASSLSRDRDWNEKLFF
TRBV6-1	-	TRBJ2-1	TGTGCCACATCCATTAGCGGAGTTGGGGATGAGCAGTTCTTC	CATSISGVGDEQFF
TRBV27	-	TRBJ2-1	TGTGCCAGCAGTTTATCTAGCGGCAATGAGCAGTTCTTC	CASSLSSGNEQFF
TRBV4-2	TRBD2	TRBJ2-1	TGTGCCAGCAGCCCGACTAGCGGGTCCTACAATGAGCAGTTCTTC	CASSPTSGSYNEQFF
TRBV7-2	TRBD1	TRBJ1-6	TGTGCCAGCAGCCAGGACAGGGTGGGCAATTCACCCCTCCACTTT	CASSQDRVGNSPLHF
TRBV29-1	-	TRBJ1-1	TGCAGCGTTGAAGTGAGCACTGAAGCTTTCTTT	CSVEVSTEAFF
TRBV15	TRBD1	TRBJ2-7	TGTGCCACCCCAGCCGGGACAGGACCCGGAGCCAGCTACGAGCAGTACTTC	CATPAGTGPGASYEQYF
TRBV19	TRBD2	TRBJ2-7	TGTGCCAGTAGTCGGCGGGAGAGGAACGAGCAGTACTTC	CASSRRERNEQYF
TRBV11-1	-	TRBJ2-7	TGTGCCAGCAGCTCGACAGGAGGATTGTCCTACGAGCAGTACTTC	CASSSTGGLSYEQYF
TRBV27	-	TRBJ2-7	TGTGCCAGCAGTTTCGGACTCGCCTACGAGCAGTACTTC	CASSFGLAYEQYF
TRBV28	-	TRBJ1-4	TGTGCCAGCAGTTTCTCAAGCAATGAAAAACTGTTTTTT	CASSFSSNEKLFF
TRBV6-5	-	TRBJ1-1	TGTGCCAGCAGTTACCTCGGGGTCGTAGGGACTGAAGCTTTCTTT	CASSYLGVVGTEAFF
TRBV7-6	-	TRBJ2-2	TGTGCCAGCAGCTTAGATTTAGGGAGGAACACCGGGGAGCTGTTTTTT	CASSLDLGRNTGELFF
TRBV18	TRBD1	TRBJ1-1	TGTGCCAGCTCACTATTCGGACAGGGGGCGATGAACACTGAAGCTTTCTTT	CASSLFGQGAMNTEAFF
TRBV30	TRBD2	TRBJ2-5	TGTGCCTGGAGTGTACTTAGCGGGAAGGAGACCCAGTACTTC	CAWSVLSGKETQYF
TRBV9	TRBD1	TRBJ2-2	TGTGCCAGCAGCGTATCAGGACAGGGTCGAACCGGGGAGCTGTTTTTT	CASSVSGQGRTGELFF
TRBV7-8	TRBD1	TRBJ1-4	TGTGCCAGCAGCCTAAACTCCGGGACAGGGCTCGAAAAACTGTTTTTT	CASSLNSGTGLEKLFF
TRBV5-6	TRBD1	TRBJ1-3	TGTGCCAGCAGCTTGGATGCCAGGACAGGGTTAGCCTCGGACACCATATATTTT	CASSLDARTGLASDTIYF